These 10 T cell receptor beta chains originate from one sample sequenced in a study of blood T cell repertoires in COVID-19. Sequenced by immunoSEQ multiplex PCR; TCRdb stores in-frame clones only, minus some. This sample yields about 130,000 clones, of which about 85% are seen a single time; 12% belongs to the top ten. The sequenced material came from peripheral blood. The source is a man aged 55 to 70 with acute or convalescent COVID-19.

This chain links TRBV5-6 with TRBJ2-3; 11 nucleotides line up with TRBD1. The V gene end was trimmed by 0 bases and the J gene end by 4 bases; junction bases not matched to a gene: 7. Germline values: CDR1 SGHDT, CDR2 YYEEEE. The CDR3 spans 17 residues. The CDR3 DNA is TGTGCCAGCAGCTTGGAAGGGACAGGGGGGTGGTCAGATACGCAGTATTTT. This encodes CASSLEGTGGWSDTQYF.

The chain couples TRBV9 to TRBJ2-2; the D gene is possibly TRBD2 (6 bases). The CDR3 is made up of 15 amino acids. V was clipped by 4 bases and J by 0 bases, with 10 bases between them. From germline, CDR1 is SGDLS and CDR2 YYNGEE. The CDR3 DNA follows: TGTGCCAGCAGCTTCCGGACTACGAACACCGGGGAGCTGTTTTTT. Protein sequence: CASSFRTTNTGELFF.

This clone was seen just once. The genes are TRBV25-1 and TRBJ2-5; 9 nucleotides agree with TRBD1. V lost 8 bases, J lost 1 base, and 5 bases stayed unmatched. Germline V lookup: CDR1 MGHDK, CDR2 SYGVNS. The length of the CDR3 is 14 residues. CDR3 protein: CASDRGSLQETQYF. CDR3 nucleotide sequence: TGTGCCAGCGACAGGGGGAGCCTCCAAGAGACCCAGTACTTC. Filled out from reference TRBV25-1 and TRBJ2-5, the complete variable domain reads EADIYQTPRYLVIGTGKKITLECSQTMGHDKMYWYQQDPGMELHLIHYSYGVNSTEKGDLSSESTVSRIRTEHFPLTLESARPSHTSQYLCASDRGSLQETQYFGPGTRLLVL.

CDR3 DNA: TGCAGCGTCTCCACGGGACAGTCCACAGATACGCAGTATTTT. Amino acids: CSVSTGQSTDTQYF. V usage is TRBV29-1 and J usage is TRBJ2-3, with 7 bases that match TRBD1. With V trimmed by 6 bases and J by 2 bases, 8 bases remained unmatched. The germline CDR1 and CDR2 sequences are SQVTM and ANQGSEA. The CDR3 extends over 14 amino acids.

In DNA, the CDR3 is TGTGCCTGGAGTCCAACGACAGGGGGCTCTGGCTACACCTTC. Translating it yields CAWSPTTGGSGYTF. V gene TRBV30 combines with J gene TRBJ1-2; TRBD1 matches at 10 bases. The CDR3 runs 14 residues. V shed 2 bases and J 7 bases; nucleotides not matched to a gene: 7. The V gene's germline CDR1 is GTSNPN and CDR2 SVGIG (reference sequence).

The V and J genes are TRBV7-2 and TRBJ2-2; 8 bases match TRBD1. CDR3 length: 18 amino acids. Per germline, CDR1 SGHTA and CDR2 FQGNSA. The trim removed 1 base at V and 6 bases at J, leaving 13 bases unmatched. CDR3 loop: CASSLVQGDNRWSGELFF. The DNA of the CDR3 is TGTGCCAGCAGCTTAGTACAGGGGGACAACAGGTGGTCCGGGGAGCTGTTTTTT.

This chain's CDR3 is CATREAASYEQYF. The CDR3 bases are TGTGCTACCCGGGAGGCCGCGTCCTACGAGCAGTACTTC. This chain connects TRBV10-3 to TRBJ2-7, with 7 bases fitting TRBD2. This CDR3 has 13 amino acids. The germline gives CDR1 ENHRY, CDR2 SYGVKD.

V usage is TRBV7-8 and J usage is TRBJ1-2; D unclear. The length of the CDR3 is 16 residues. Germline V gene sequence: CDR1 SGHVS, CDR2 FQNEAQ. The V and J ends lost 5 bases and 4 bases respectively, with 20 bases between them. The CDR3 DNA is TGTGCCAGCAGCCCCGCCGGTTGGGGAGGATTCTATGGCTACACCTTC. It translates to CASSPAGWGGFYGYTF.

The chain uses TRBV7-3 and TRBJ2-1; the D gene is possibly TRBD2 (6 bases). V lost 4 bases and J lost 0, with 19 bases in between. Per germline, CDR1 SGHTA and CDR2 FQGTGA. The CDR3 length is 18 residues. The CDR3 coding sequence is TGTGCCAGCAGCTCAGCGGGCAGGGCGTCGAGCTCCTACAATGAGCAGTTCTTC. This codes for CASSSAGRASSSYNEQFF. The variable domain in full, with the rest retrieved from reference TRBV7-3 and TRBJ2-1, is GAGVSQTPSNKVTEKGKYVELRCDPISGHTALYWYRQSLGQGPEFLIYFQGTGAADDSGLPNDRFFAVRPEGSVSTLKIQRTERGDSAVYLCASSSAGRASSSYNEQFFGPGTRLTVL.

This clone came up once. V is TRBV30 and J is TRBJ1-4, with 10 positions matching TRBD1. Trimming took 0 bases from V and 1 from J; bases not matched to a gene: 2. CDR3 length: 16 amino acids. Germline CDR1 is GTSNPN and CDR2 is SVGIG (reference sequence). The CDR3 region is CAWSVGQGGTNEKLFF. CDR3 sequence (DNA): TGTGCCTGGAGTGTCGGACAGGGGGGAACTAATGAAAAACTGTTTTTT.